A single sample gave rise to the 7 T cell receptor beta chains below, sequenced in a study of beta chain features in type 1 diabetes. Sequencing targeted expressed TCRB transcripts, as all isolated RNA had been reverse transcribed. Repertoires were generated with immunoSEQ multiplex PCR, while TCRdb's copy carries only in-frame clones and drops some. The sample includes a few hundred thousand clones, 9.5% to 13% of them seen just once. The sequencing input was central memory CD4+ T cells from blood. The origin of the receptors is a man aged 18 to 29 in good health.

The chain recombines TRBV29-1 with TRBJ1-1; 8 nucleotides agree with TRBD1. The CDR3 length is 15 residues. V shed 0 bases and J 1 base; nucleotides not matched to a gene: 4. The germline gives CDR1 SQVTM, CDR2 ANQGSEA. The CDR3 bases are TGCAGCGTTGAAGATCCGGGACAGGAGAACACTGAAGCTTTCTTT. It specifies CSVEDPGQENTEAFF.

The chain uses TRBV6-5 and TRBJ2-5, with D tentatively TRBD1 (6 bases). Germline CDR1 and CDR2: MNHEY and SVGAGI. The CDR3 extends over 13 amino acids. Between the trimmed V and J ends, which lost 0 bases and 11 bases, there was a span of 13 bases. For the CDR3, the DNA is TGTGCCAGCAGTTACTCGATCGGGACAAATCAGTACTTC. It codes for CASSYSIGTNQYF.

The DNA for the CDR3 is TGTGCCTGGACGGACAGCCACTACGAGCAGTACTTC. This gives the protein CAWTDSHYEQYF. J is TRBJ2-7 and V is TRBV30; D is perhaps TRBD1 (6 bases). The CDR3 length is 12 residues. The ends were cut back, 4 bases at V and 3 bases at J, with 10 bases in the middle. Germline CDR1 GTSNPN, CDR2 SVGIG (reference sequence).

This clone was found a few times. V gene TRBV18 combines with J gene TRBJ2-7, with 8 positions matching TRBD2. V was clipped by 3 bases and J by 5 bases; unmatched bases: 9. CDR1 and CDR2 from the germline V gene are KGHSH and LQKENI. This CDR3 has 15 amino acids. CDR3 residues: CASSPNAGGGHEQYF. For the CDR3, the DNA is TGTGCCAGCTCACCCAACGCGGGAGGTGGGCACGAGCAGTACTTC.

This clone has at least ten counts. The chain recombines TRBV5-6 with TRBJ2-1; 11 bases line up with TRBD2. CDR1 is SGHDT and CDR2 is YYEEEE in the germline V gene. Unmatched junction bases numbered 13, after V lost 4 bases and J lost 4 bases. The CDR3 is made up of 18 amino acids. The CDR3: CASSHIALAGGFYNEQFF. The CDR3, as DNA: TGTGCCAGCAGCCATATCGCTCTAGCGGGAGGTTTTTACAATGAGCAGTTCTTC.

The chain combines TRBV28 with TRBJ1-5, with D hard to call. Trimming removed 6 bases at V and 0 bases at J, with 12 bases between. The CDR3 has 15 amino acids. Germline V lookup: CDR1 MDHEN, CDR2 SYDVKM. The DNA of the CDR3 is TGTGCCAGCAGACCCCCGAGCGGTAGCAATCAGCCCCAGCATTTT. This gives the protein CASRPPSGSNQPQHF. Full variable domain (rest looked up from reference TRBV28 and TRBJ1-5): DVKVTQSSRYLVKRTGEKVFLECVQDMDHENMFWYRQDPGLGLRLIYFSYDVKMKEKGDIPEGYSVSREKKERFSLILESASTNQTSMYLCASRPPSGSNQPQHFGDGTRLSIL.

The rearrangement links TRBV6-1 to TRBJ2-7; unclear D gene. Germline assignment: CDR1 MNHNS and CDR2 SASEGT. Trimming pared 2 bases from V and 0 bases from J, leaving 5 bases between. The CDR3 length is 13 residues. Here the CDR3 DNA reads TGTGCCAGCAGTGAAAGACCCTCCTACGAGCAGTACTTC. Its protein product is CASSERPSYEQYF.